This TCR beta chain originates from a study of shared clonotypes between healthy human individuals. Findings of the study overall: Sampling included only blood; tissue repertoires likely differ. Some clonotypes were shared by all four sorted-subset donors, while others were not shared. The non-shared ones had lower generation probabilities than the shared ones.

Produced via immunoSEQ multiplex PCR; TCRdb's table is partial and in-frame only. The table has about 2.1 million clones, 93% seen once. In the case of this clone: Its antigen is currently unknown.

CD45RO-negative, CCR7-positively selected cells formed the naive CD8 fraction, excluding terminally differentiated effector memory CD45RA+ cells. Every one of the donors was a Caucasian adult that lived in Nashville, Tennessee. Between the trimmed V and J ends, which lost 1 base and 5 bases, there was a span of 12 bases. This CDR3 comprises 14 residues. Germline CDR1 is MDHEN and CDR2 is SYDVKM. The sample comprised naive CD8+ T cells from PBMCs. This sequence originates from a young man in good health. Some clones in this sample may be carry-over from other donors' samples. V is TRBV28 and J is TRBJ2-7, with D perhaps matching TRBD2 (5 bases). The CDR3 sequence is CASSLFRGRNEQYF. The CDR3 nucleotides read TGTGCCAGCAGTTTATTTCGGGGTAGGAACGAGCAGTACTTC.